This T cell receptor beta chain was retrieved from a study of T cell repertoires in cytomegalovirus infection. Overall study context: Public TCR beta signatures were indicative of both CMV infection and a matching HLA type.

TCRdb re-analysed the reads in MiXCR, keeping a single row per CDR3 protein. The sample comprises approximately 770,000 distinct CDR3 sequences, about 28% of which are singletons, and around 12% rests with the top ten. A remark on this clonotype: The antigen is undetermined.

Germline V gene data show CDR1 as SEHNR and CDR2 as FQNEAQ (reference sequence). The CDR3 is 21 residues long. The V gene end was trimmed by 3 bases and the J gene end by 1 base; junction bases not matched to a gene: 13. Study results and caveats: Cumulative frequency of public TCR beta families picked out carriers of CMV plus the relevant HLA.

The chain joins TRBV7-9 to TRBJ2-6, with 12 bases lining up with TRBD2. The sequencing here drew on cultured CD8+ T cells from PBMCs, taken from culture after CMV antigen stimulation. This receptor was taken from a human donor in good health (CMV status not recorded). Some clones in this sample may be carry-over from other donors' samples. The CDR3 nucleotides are TGTGCCAGCAGCTTGCCTAGCGGGGGGGACCCTTACCCGTCTGGGGCCAACGTCCTGACTTTC. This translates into CASSLPSGGDPYPSGANVLTF.